These 32 T cell receptor beta chains originate from one sample sequenced in a study of T cells in Graves' hyperthyroidism and ophthalmopathy (dated by TCRdb to between 2019 and 2020). Libraries were made using multiplex PCR. Sequencing relied on an Illumina HiSeq 2000. The TCR beta CDR3 regions were amplified from the RNA transcripts. The TCR CDR3 was subjected to a first round of RT-PCR using the HTBI primer set and the Qiagen OneStep RT-PCR kit. TCRdb reran the public reads through fastp at Q25 and MiXCR, keeping productive beta chains. Entries are consolidated by CDR3 protein sequence, retaining the most common genes and DNA. For this sample there are around 190,000 distinct CDR3 sequences; about a sixth appear just once. About 31% of the sample rests with the top ten. Material: blood. These receptors came from a woman between 50 and 59 years old with Graves' hyperthyroidism.

This clonotype was seen many times. The V gene is TRBV12-3 or TRBV12-4, the J gene TRBJ2-2, with D perhaps matching TRBD1 (6 bases). Trimming removed 5 bases at V and 1 base at J, with 11 bases between. CDR3 size: 15 residues. For the CDR3, the DNA is TGTGCCAGCAGTGGACAGAACCTGAACACCGGGGAGCTGTTTTTT. Translated, it gives CASSGQNLNTGELFF.

This clonotype was seen ten or more times. The chain combines TRBV6-5 with TRBJ1-4; unclear D gene. Germline lookup yields CDR1 MNHEY and CDR2 SVGAGI. This CDR3 comprises 14 residues. V lost 2 bases and J lost 8, with 12 bases in between. The DNA of the CDR3 is TGTGCCAGCAGTTACAAAAGGGTTCGGGAAAAACTGTTTTTT. This gives the protein CASSYKRVREKLFF.

The table lists this clonotype with many counts. The rearrangement uses TRBV2 and TRBJ1-3; D gene uncertain. V lost 4 bases and J lost 3, with 10 bases in between. This CDR3 is built from 14 residues. Germline V gene sequence: CDR1 SNHLY, CDR2 FYNNEI. The CDR3 spells CASSVLPVGNTIYF. CDR3 nucleotide sequence: TGTGCCAGCAGTGTGTTGCCAGTTGGAAACACCATATATTTT.

In this sample, this clonotype turned up many times. The chain combines TRBV6-1 with TRBJ2-7; 7 bases map to TRBD1. Germline V gene data show CDR1 as MNHNS and CDR2 as SASEGT. CDR3 size: 14 residues. J gave up 2 bases and V 6 bases, and 7 bases lay outside the gene matches. CDR3 sequence (DNA): TGTGCCAGCAGAGACAGGGTGGGGCCCTACGAGCAGTACTTC. Protein product: CASRDRVGPYEQYF.

There are many counts of this clonotype. This chain links TRBV6-1 with TRBJ1-6, with unresolved D. V was pared by 6 bases and J by 7 bases, with 7 bases between. The length of the CDR3 is 12 residues. The germline V gene encodes CDR1 MNHNS and CDR2 SASEGT. CDR3 sequence reads: CASSLMNSPLHF. The DNA of the CDR3 is TGTGCCAGCAGCCTCATGAATTCACCCCTCCACTTT.

This clonotype was seen at least ten times. The chain's CDR3 is CASSLGLQGSYEQYF. The CDR3 nucleotides read TGTGCCAGCAGCTTAGGCCTCCAGGGATCCTACGAGCAGTACTTC. The chain joins TRBV13 to TRBJ2-7; D possibly corresponds to TRBD1 (5 bases). Germline V lookup: CDR1 PRHDT, CDR2 FYEKMQ (reference sequence). This CDR3 is built from 15 residues. V lost 0 bases and J 1 base, leaving 10 bases between the germline ends.

V usage is TRBV6-1 and J usage is TRBJ2-1, with 9 positions matching TRBD2. The trim removed 4 bases at V and 4 bases at J, leaving 2 bases unmatched. Germline V CDR1 and CDR2: MNHNS, SASEGT. This CDR3 contains 14 residues. The DNA for the CDR3 is TGTGCCAGCAGTGTTCTAGCGGGGTACAATGAGCAGTTCTTC. Residues: CASSVLAGYNEQFF.

This clonotype was detected ten times or more. The chain couples TRBV6-2 or TRBV6-3 to TRBJ2-7, with no clear D. The V gene lost 6 bases and the J gene lost 2 bases, with 14 bases spanning the gap. CDR1 is MNHEY and CDR2 is SVGEGT in the germline V gene. The CDR3 totals 14 residues. The CDR3, as DNA: TGTGCCAGCAGGCGGACGAGTGGAACCTACGAGCAGTACTTC. This translates into CASRRTSGTYEQYF.

The V and J genes are TRBV4-2 and TRBJ2-5; possibly TRBD2 for D (5 bases). The germline gives CDR1 LGHNA, CDR2 YNFKEQ. V was pared by 1 base and J by 1 base, with 13 bases between. CDR3 length equals 16 residues. The CDR3 here is CASSQGLVGVQETQYF. CDR3 DNA sequence: TGTGCCAGCAGCCAAGGACTCGTCGGGGTCCAAGAGACCCAGTACTTC.

At least ten counts were recorded for this clonotype. V gene TRBV12-3 or TRBV12-4 combines with J gene TRBJ1-5; no clear D gene. This CDR3 is built from 15 residues. Trimming removed 5 bases at V and 0 bases at J, with 11 bases between. The CDR3 is CASSPRTVSNQPQHF. For the CDR3, the DNA is TGTGCCAGCAGTCCTCGGACGGTTAGCAATCAGCCCCAGCATTTT.

Ten or more counts support this clonotype. The rearrangement links TRBV6-1 to TRBJ1-3; D uncertain. Deletions cut 5 bases from V and 0 bases from J, with 11 bases between. Looked up from germline, CDR1 is MNHNS and CDR2 is SASEGT. The CDR3 totals 15 residues. The CDR3 nucleotides read TGTGCCAGCAGTTATAGTAGAGTCTCTGGAAACACCATATATTTT. It is translated as CASSYSRVSGNTIYF.

This clonotype was seen a few times. The chain carries TRBV18 and TRBJ2-1, with 12 bases fitting TRBD2. CDR1 and CDR2 (germline): KGHSH, LQKENI. Unmatched junction bases numbered 5, after V lost 3 bases and J lost 5 bases. The CDR3 sequence is 16 residues long. CDR3 amino acids: CASSPSLAGGHNEQFF. For the CDR3, the DNA is TGTGCCAGCTCACCCTCTCTAGCGGGGGGGCACAATGAGCAGTTCTTC.

The sample holds many counts of this clonotype. The J gene is TRBJ1-4, the V gene TRBV10-3; TRBD1 might be the D (5 bases). Germline values: CDR1 ENHRY, CDR2 SYGVKD. The length of the CDR3 is 13 residues. V lost 3 bases to trimming and J lost 3 bases, with 5 bases between them. Written as DNA, the CDR3 is TGTGCCATCAGTGAACAGGCTAATGAAAAACTGTTTTTT. Protein: CAISEQANEKLFF.

This clonotype was detected many times. The CDR3 sequence: CASSYSASGGTDTQYF. DNA of the CDR3: TGTGCCAGCAGTTACTCGGCTAGCGGGGGCACAGATACGCAGTATTTT. This chain links TRBV6-6 with TRBJ2-3, with TRBD2 identical over 9 bases. J gave up 1 base and V 0 bases, and 2 bases lay outside the gene matches. Germline V CDR1 and CDR2: MNHNY, SVGAGI (reference sequence). The CDR3 runs 16 residues.

This clonotype has a count of ten or more. The DNA for the CDR3 is TGCAGTGCAACCGGGGCGGGAAGCAATCAGCCCCAGCATTTT. Encoded protein: CSATGAGSNQPQHF. This chain joins TRBV20-1 and TRBJ1-5, with TRBD1 as a possible D gene (5 bases). The CDR3 spans 14 residues. V was cut by 6 bases and J by 1 base, with 13 bases left in between. Per germline, CDR1 DFQATT and CDR2 SNEGSKA (reference sequence).

This clonotype was counted many times. The chain joins TRBV20-1 to TRBJ2-1; unclear D gene. The germline gives CDR1 DFQATT, CDR2 SNEGSKA (reference sequence). With 4 bases removed from V and 1 base from J, the gap between germline ends came to 5 bases. The CDR3 extends over 12 amino acids. CDR3: CSAKPSYNEQFF. Here the CDR3 DNA reads TGCAGTGCTAAACCATCCTACAATGAGCAGTTCTTC.

The sample holds many counts of this clonotype. The chain employs TRBV7-2 and TRBJ2-7; D may correspond to TRBD1 or TRBD2 (5 bases each). The CDR3 runs to 13 residues. V was shortened by 5 bases and J by 7 bases, with 15 bases between the two germline ends. Germline V gene sequence: CDR1 SGHTA, CDR2 FQGNSA. This CDR3 is CASSPGPGGEQYF. For the CDR3, the DNA is TGTGCCAGCAGCCCGGGACCAGGTGGTGAGCAGTACTTC.

As concerns this clonotype: This clone may be a read error of a much larger clone one base away. This chain joins TRBV29-1 and TRBJ1-1; D is undetermined. Germline loops: CDR1 SQVTM, CDR2 ANQGSEA. There are 13 residues in the CDR3. The V end was cut by 3 bases, the J end by 0 bases, with 8 bases between. The CDR3 reads CSVDLHMNTEAFF. The CDR3 nucleotides read TGCAGCGTTGACCTACACATGAACACTGAAGCTTTCTTT.

This clonotype came up many times. V is TRBV20-1 and J is TRBJ2-5, with 7 nucleotides matching TRBD1. Germline V gives CDR1 DFQATT, CDR2 SNEGSKA (reference sequence). J was trimmed by 5 bases and V by 1 base; bases with no gene match: 4. CDR3 length: 13 amino acids. In DNA, the CDR3 is TGCAGTGCTAGAGCGGACAGGCGGGAGACCCAGTACTTC. Translated, it gives CSARADRRETQYF.

The J gene is TRBJ2-3, the V gene TRBV6-1; 14 bases match TRBD2. The CDR3 contains 19 residues. Per the germline V gene, CDR1 is MNHNS and CDR2 is SASEGT. V trimming: 6 bases; J trimming: 1 base; junction bases outside the gene matches: 12. The CDR3 DNA follows: TGTGCCAGCAGGGGAGCCCTGACTAGCGGGGGGGCGGGCACAGATACGCAGTATTTT. Residues: CASRGALTSGGAGTDTQYF.

The sample holds one count of this clonotype. The chain joins TRBV2 to TRBJ1-5; maybe TRBD1 (5 bases). This CDR3 has 14 amino acids. CDR1 and CDR2 (germline): SNHLY, FYNNEI. The V end was cut by 4 bases, the J end by 6 bases, with 13 bases between. CDR3 nucleotides: TGTGCCAGCAGTGGGGGCTTAGCAGGTCAGCCCCAGCATTTT. Amino acid sequence: CASSGGLAGQPQHF.

On this clonotype: This may be a read error: a much more frequent sequence differs by one nucleotide. The CDR3 region is CTSSSPDSQNGEKLFF. The CDR3 bases are TGTACCAGCAGCTCTCCCGACAGTCAAAACGGGGAAAAACTGTTTTTT. The chain couples TRBV5-4 to TRBJ1-4, with a weak D call TRBD1 (5 bases). Germline V gene lookup returns CDR1 SGHNT and CDR2 YYREEE (reference sequence). The CDR3 loop spans 16 amino acids.

This clonotype has a handful of counts. Possible read error: a much larger clone is one base away. The rearrangement links TRBV14 to TRBJ2-2, with TRBD2 as a possible D gene (5 bases). Per germline, CDR1 SGHDN and CDR2 FVKESK. This CDR3 is 14 amino acids long. The CDR3 coding sequence is TGTGCCAGCAGCTCGCCGGGTCCTGACGGGGAGCTGCTTTTT. Its translation: CASSSPGPDGELLF.

This clonotype was seen more than once but under ten times. The V gene is TRBV11-2, the J gene TRBJ2-7, with D uncertain. The CDR3 spans 13 residues. Trimming removed 4 bases from V and 2 bases from J, with 9 bases in between. The germline V gene encodes CDR1 SGHAT and CDR2 FQNNGV. The CDR3 reads CASSSSYPYEQYF. DNA for the CDR3: TGTGCCAGCAGCTCGTCGTACCCCTACGAGCAGTACTTC.

The chain is built from TRBV9 and TRBJ1-2, with a tentative D call TRBD1 (5 bases). Trimming removed 0 bases at V and 7 bases at J, with 13 bases between. Germline V gene sequence: CDR1 SGDLS, CDR2 YYNGEE. The CDR3 totals 14 residues. The CDR3: CASSVGRQGRGYTF. CDR3 DNA sequence: TGTGCCAGCAGCGTAGGTCGTCAGGGACGTGGCTACACCTTC.

This chain uses TRBV19 with TRBJ2-7; D might be TRBD2 (6 bases). The CDR3 is made up of 15 amino acids. V lost 7 bases to trimming and J lost 5 bases, with 21 bases between them. Germline V lookup: CDR1 LNHDA, CDR2 SQIVND (reference sequence). CDR3 protein: CASMRTRGATHEQYF. The DNA for the CDR3 is TGTGCCAGTATGAGAACCCGCGGGGCAACACACGAGCAGTACTTC.

The sample holds many counts of this clonotype. The chain recombines TRBV5-1 with TRBJ2-2; D is unresolved. The CDR3 runs to 14 residues. Germline V lookup: CDR1 SGHRS, CDR2 YFSETQ. Trimming shortened V by 0 bases and J by 3 bases, and 6 bases separated the two germline ends. The DNA of the CDR3 is TGCGCCAGCAGCTTGGTGGCGGACACCGGGGAGCTGTTTTTT. Translating it yields CASSLVADTGELFF. The whole variable domain, filled in from reference TRBV5-1 and TRBJ2-2, reads KAGVTQTPRYLIKTRGQQVTLSCSPISGHRSVSWYQQTPGQGLQFLFEYFSETQRNKGNFPGRFSGRQFSNSRSEMNVSTLELGDSALYLCASSLVADTGELFFGEGSRLTVL.

This clonotype was seen more than once but under ten times. The rearrangement links TRBV19 to TRBJ2-4; TRBD2 matches at 7 bases. From germline, CDR1 is LNHDA and CDR2 SQIVND (reference sequence). The CDR3 runs to 15 residues. V shed 3 bases, J shed 1 base, and the junction held 3 bases outside the gene matches. The CDR3 nucleotides are TGTGCCAGTAGTATTTTGGGAGGGGCCAAAAACATTCAGTACTTC. Its protein product is CASSILGGAKNIQYF. Using reference TRBV19 and TRBJ2-4 for the parts outside the CDR3, the full variable domain is DGGITQSPKYLFRKEGQNVTLSCEQNLNHDAMYWYRQDPGQGLRLIYYSQIVNDFQKGDIAEGYSVSREKKESFPLTVTSAQKNPTAFYLCASSILGGAKNIQYFGAGTRLSVL.

This clonotype was seen many times. The V call is TRBV19, the J call TRBJ1-1; no clear D. The CDR3 extends over 11 amino acids. Trimming took 6 bases from V and 5 from J, leaving 7 bases between them. Germline V lookup: CDR1 LNHDA, CDR2 SQIVND (reference sequence). The CDR3 here is CASSYGTEAFF. CDR3 bases: TGTGCCAGTAGCTACGGGACTGAAGCTTTCTTT. The complete variable domain, with remaining parts taken from reference TRBV19 and TRBJ1-1, reads DGGITQSPKYLFRKEGQNVTLSCEQNLNHDAMYWYRQDPGQGLRLIYYSQIVNDFQKGDIAEGYSVSREKKESFPLTVTSAQKNPTAFYLCASSYGTEAFFGQGTRLTVV.

This clonotype was seen a handful of times. The chain links TRBV6-1 to TRBJ2-3; D perhaps matches TRBD1 (5 bases). This CDR3 comprises 14 residues. The V and J ends lost 5 bases and 4 bases respectively, with 13 bases between them. CDR1 MNHNS and CDR2 SASEGT come from the germline V gene. CDR3 in amino acids: CASSPPTVPDTQYF. In DNA, the CDR3 is TGTGCCAGCAGTCCCCCGACAGTCCCAGATACGCAGTATTTT.

Written as DNA, the CDR3 is TGCAGTGCTACTAAGGGGAGCGCCTACAATGAGCAGTTCTTC. This codes for CSATKGSAYNEQFF. This rearrangement joins TRBV20-1 to TRBJ2-1; TRBD1 or TRBD2 may be the D gene (5 bases each). Trimming took 4 bases from V and 2 from J, leaving 12 bases between them. Germline CDR1 reads DFQATT; CDR2 reads SNEGSKA (reference sequence). The CDR3 contains 14 residues.

This clonotype was picked up many times. This chain links TRBV5-1 with TRBJ2-6; a possible D gene is TRBD2 (6 bases). Germline-derived CDR1 and CDR2 are SGHRS and YFSETQ. The V end was cut by 7 bases, the J end by 2 bases, with 16 bases between. This CDR3 contains 16 residues. The chain's CDR3 is CASGRRGGTGANVLTF. For the CDR3, the DNA is TGCGCCAGCGGGCGTCGGGGAGGTACTGGGGCCAACGTCCTGACTTTC.